The 32 T cell receptor beta chains in this list originate from one sample, sequenced in a study of T cell repertoires in cytomegalovirus infection (dated by TCRdb to between 2017 and 2020). Sequencing relied on an Illumina HiSeq 1500. TCRdb's own reprocessing of the public reads used fastp at Q25 and MiXCR and kept productive beta chains. Rows merge per CDR3 protein into single entries with the most common DNA and genes. The sample table shows approximately 240,000 distinct CDR3 sequences, and around an eighth are seen once. Approximately 1.8% of the sample goes to the ten largest clones. The specimen sequenced was PBMCs. The receptors were sampled from a human donor in good health (CMV status not recorded). Some clones in this sample may be carry-over from other donors' samples.

This clonotype was seen at least ten times. The chain couples TRBV6-2 or TRBV6-3 to TRBJ2-2; no reliable D call. The CDR3 totals 14 residues. Germline assignment: CDR1 MNHEY and CDR2 SVGEGT. Trimming removed 6 bases from V and 6 bases from J, with 14 bases in between. CDR3 sequence: CASSKDFTPGELFF. The CDR3 DNA follows: TGTGCCAGCAGCAAAGATTTCACACCCGGGGAGCTGTTTTTT.

The V gene is TRBV5-1, the J gene TRBJ1-1; D is undetermined. From germline, CDR1 is SGHRS and CDR2 YFSETQ. The CDR3 consists of 14 residues. The ends were cut back, 0 bases at V and 3 bases at J, with 9 bases in the middle. For the CDR3, the DNA is TGCGCCAGCAGCTTGGACCCGGGTTACACTGAAGCTTTCTTT. It specifies CASSLDPGYTEAFF.

The chain recombines TRBV5-4 with TRBJ2-7; D is perhaps TRBD1 (6 bases). The V and J ends lost 5 bases and 4 bases respectively, with 13 bases between them. The CDR3 covers 13 residues. In germline, CDR1 is SGHNT, CDR2 YYREEE (reference sequence). The CDR3 DNA reads TGTGCCAGCAGTCCAGGGGCCGATTACGAGCAGTACTTC. This gives the protein CASSPGADYEQYF.

On this clonotype itself: Just one base apart from a much larger clone, this may be a read error. This chain joins TRBV10-3 and TRBJ2-7, with unresolved D. In germline, CDR1 is ENHRY, CDR2 SYGVKD. The CDR3 totals 13 residues. CDR3: CTISEVAFYEQYF. In nucleotides, the CDR3 is TGTACCATCAGTGAGGTGGCCTTCTACGAGCAGTACTTC.

The chain combines TRBV11-2 with TRBJ2-5; tentative D call: TRBD2 (6 bases). CDR1 is SGHAT, CDR2 FQNNGV, per germline. This CDR3 comprises 13 residues. Trimming cost V 3 bases and J 4 bases, with 9 bases left between them. The CDR3 protein is CASSFLGGETQYF. CDR3 DNA sequence: TGTGCCAGCAGCTTCCTGGGGGGAGAGACCCAGTACTTC.

The V and J genes are TRBV29-1 and TRBJ2-5; D might be TRBD1 (6 bases). The CDR3 runs 13 residues. With 5 bases removed from V and 5 bases from J, the gap between germline ends came to 15 bases. Germline V gene lookup returns CDR1 SQVTM and CDR2 ANQGSEA. The CDR3 sequence is CSVRPQGRETQYF. The CDR3, as DNA: TGCAGCGTTCGGCCACAGGGACGGGAGACCCAGTACTTC.

Many counts were recorded for this clonotype. V gene TRBV29-1 combines with J gene TRBJ1-1; D gene unclear. There are 12 residues in the CDR3. The germline V and J ends were trimmed by 7 bases and 4 bases, with 13 bases remaining between them. Germline lookup yields CDR1 SQVTM and CDR2 ANQGSEA. CDR3 bases: TGCAGCGGGCTCCCAGGTTCCACTGAAGCTTTCTTT. Its translation is CSGLPGSTEAFF.

This clonotype came up a few times. The rearrangement joins TRBV9 to TRBJ2-7, with a weak D call TRBD1 (6 bases). The germline V gene encodes CDR1 SGDLS and CDR2 YYNGEE. This CDR3 region has 14 residues. The V gene lost 3 bases and the J gene lost 6 bases, with 16 bases spanning the gap. CDR3 amino acids: CASSAIQGFGEQYF. CDR3 nucleotide sequence: TGTGCCAGCAGCGCGATACAGGGTTTCGGCGAGCAGTACTTC.

Only a few counts were recorded for this clonotype. The chain combines TRBV19 with TRBJ2-6; tentatively, D is TRBD2 (5 bases). CDR1 is LNHDA, CDR2 SQIVND, per germline (reference sequence). With 6 bases removed from V and 7 bases from J, the gap between germline ends came to 16 bases. CDR3 length: 15 amino acids. This chain's CDR3 is CASRDLGVPANVLTF. The CDR3 nucleotides read TGTGCCAGTAGGGACCTCGGGGTCCCAGCCAACGTCCTGACTTTC.

The genes are TRBV20-1 and TRBJ2-2, with a tentative D call TRBD1 (6 bases). This CDR3 region has 13 residues. From germline, CDR1 is DFQATT and CDR2 SNEGSKA (reference sequence). Trimming removed 4 bases from V and 6 bases from J, with 12 bases in between. The CDR3 reads CSAKKGVSGELFF. As DNA, the CDR3 is TGCAGTGCTAAAAAGGGGGTGTCCGGGGAGCTGTTTTTT.

The rearrangement joins TRBV12-3 or TRBV12-4 to TRBJ2-2, with 10 bases lining up with TRBD1. The ends lost 7 bases at V and 7 bases at J; junction bases unmatched: 12. The CDR3 is made up of 16 amino acids. The CDR3 region is CASTQPGTGDDGELFF. The CDR3 DNA is TGTGCCAGCACCCAACCCGGGACAGGGGACGACGGGGAGCTGTTTTTT.

This clonotype was counted only a few times. The genes are TRBV29-1 and TRBJ1-3; D is undetermined. This CDR3 spans 13 amino acids. The germline V gene has CDR1 SQVTM and CDR2 ANQGSEA. V was trimmed by 0 bases and J by 0 bases, leaving 3 bases between them. CDR3 coding DNA: TGCAGCGTTGAAGAGGGCTCTGGAAACACCATATATTTT. Protein product: CSVEEGSGNTIYF.

This clonotype came up many times. The chain is built from TRBV14 and TRBJ1-6; D perhaps matches TRBD1 (5 bases). Germline values: CDR1 SGHDN, CDR2 FVKESK. The CDR3 contains 15 residues. V dropped 4 bases and J dropped 10 bases, with 17 bases sitting between them. The CDR3 nucleotides read TGTGCCAGCAGCCGAGAGGGGATACGGGCCTCACCCCTCCACTTT. Residues: CASSREGIRASPLHF.

This clonotype occurred many times. The chain is built from TRBV7-6 and TRBJ1-4, with D possibly being TRBD1 (6 bases). V lost 5 bases, J lost 6 bases, and 16 bases lay in between. Per germline, CDR1 SGHVS and CDR2 FNYEAQ. The CDR3 contains 15 residues. The CDR3: CASSETGRRDEKLFF. Here the CDR3 DNA reads TGTGCCAGCAGCGAGACAGGTCGCAGGGATGAAAAACTGTTTTTT.

The V gene is TRBV4-3, the J gene TRBJ1-2; D is ambiguous. V was cut by 1 base and J by 5 bases, with 8 bases left in between. CDR1 and CDR2 from the germline V gene are LGHNA and YSLEER. The CDR3 length is 13 residues. CDR3 bases: TGCGCCAGCAGCCAAGTAGCCCTTTATGGCTACACCTTC. Translated: CASSQVALYGYTF.

There are a few counts of this clonotype. The chain is built from TRBV28 and TRBJ2-7; 10 bases map to TRBD2. The CDR3 is 14 residues long. CDR1 and CDR2 from the germline V gene are MDHEN and SYDVKM. With V trimmed by 6 bases and J by 4 bases, 6 bases remained unmatched. The CDR3 reads CASRAGGTSYEQYF. The CDR3 bases are TGTGCCAGCAGAGCGGGGGGGACATCATACGAGCAGTACTTC. Variable domain in full (rest from reference TRBV28 and TRBJ2-7): DVKVTQSSRYLVKRTGEKVFLECVQDMDHENMFWYRQDPGLGLRLIYFSYDVKMKEKGDIPEGYSVSREKKERFSLILESASTNQTSMYLCASRAGGTSYEQYFGPGTRLTVT.

The table lists this clonotype with many counts. This chain uses TRBV7-2 with TRBJ2-5; 10 bases map to TRBD2. The trim removed 3 bases at V and 1 base at J, leaving 11 bases unmatched. CDR3 size: 18 residues. CDR1 and CDR2 (germline): SGHTA, FQGNSA. CDR3: CASSFRESAGGPQETQYF. Written as DNA, the CDR3 is TGTGCCAGCAGCTTTAGGGAGTCAGCGGGAGGGCCCCAAGAGACCCAGTACTTC.

In its sample, this clonotype was seen many times. CDR3 DNA: TGTGCCAGCAGCCCAGGGCCCGGGGGGGCCTATGGCTACACCTTC. It encodes CASSPGPGGAYGYTF. J is TRBJ1-2 and V is TRBV11-2, with D possibly matching TRBD1 (6 bases). The V end lost 5 bases, the J end lost 4 bases, and 17 bases lay between the germline ends. Germline assignment: CDR1 SGHAT and CDR2 FQNNGV. CDR3 length equals 15 residues.

The chain employs TRBV4-3 and TRBJ2-7, with 7 nucleotides matching TRBD1. The germline V gene has CDR1 LGHNA and CDR2 YSLEER. The ends lost 0 bases at V and 5 bases at J; junction bases unmatched: 10. This CDR3 has 16 amino acids. The CDR3 bases are TGCGCCAGCAGCCAAGAAGCCGGGGACAGCATCCACGAGCAGTACTTC. As protein: CASSQEAGDSIHEQYF.

In its sample, this clonotype was seen many times. The chain uses TRBV7-8 and TRBJ1-5, with unresolved D. The CDR3 contains 16 residues. The V end was cut by 0 bases, the J end by 3 bases, with 12 bases between. Germline loops: CDR1 SGHVS, CDR2 FQNEAQ. The CDR3 spells CASSLAGRRSNQPQHF. The CDR3 region has the DNA TGTGCCAGCAGCTTAGCAGGCAGGCGCTCCAATCAGCCCCAGCATTTT.

This clonotype was counted many times. This sequence joins TRBV20-1 and TRBJ1-2; D is perhaps TRBD1 (6 bases). V was trimmed by 2 bases and J by 5 bases, leaving 6 bases between them. Germline CDR1 is DFQATT and CDR2 is SNEGSKA (reference sequence). The CDR3 is 11 residues long. CDR3 amino acids: CSARTGYGYTF. The CDR3 DNA is TGCAGTGCTAGAACAGGGTATGGCTACACCTTC.

This clonotype has only a few counts. This sequence joins TRBV28 and TRBJ1-2; 8 bases are a match to TRBD1. Germline CDR1 and CDR2: MDHEN and SYDVKM. The V and J ends lost 5 bases and 4 bases, in that order; junction bases with no gene match: 9. The CDR3 totals 15 residues. Here the CDR3 DNA reads TGTGCCAGCAGTCCATCGGACAGGGCGGGCTATGGCTACACCTTC. This codes for CASSPSDRAGYGYTF.

Ten or more counts support this clonotype. The chain carries TRBV7-2 and TRBJ2-7; no firm D call. The germline gives CDR1 SGHTA, CDR2 FQGNSA. The CDR3 has 11 amino acids. V lost 4 bases, J lost 5 bases, and 6 bases lay in between. CDR3 region: CASSSLDEQYF. CDR3 sequence (DNA): TGTGCCAGCAGCTCGCTCGACGAGCAGTACTTC. Variable domain in full (rest from reference TRBV7-2 and TRBJ2-7): GAGVSQSPSNKVTEKGKDVELRCDPISGHTALYWYRQSLGQGLEFLIYFQGNSAPDKSGLPSDRFSAERTGGSVSTLTIQRTQQEDSAVYLCASSSLDEQYFGPGTRLTVT.

At least ten counts were recorded for this clonotype. V is TRBV28 and J is TRBJ2-1; 9 bases are a match to TRBD2. Germline V gives CDR1 MDHEN, CDR2 SYDVKM. Trimming took 2 bases from V and 7 from J; bases not matched to a gene: 12. The CDR3 sequence is 17 residues long. Here the CDR3 DNA reads TGTGCCAGCAGTTTAGAGGGGTTAGCGGGAGAGGGAAATGAGCAGTTCTTC. This sequence encodes CASSLEGLAGEGNEQFF.

CDR3 in amino acids: CSARVDRGSSSYNSPLHF. CDR3 nucleotides: TGCAGTGCTAGAGTGGATAGGGGGTCAAGCTCCTATAATTCACCCCTCCACTTT. The chain employs TRBV20-1 and TRBJ1-6; the D gene is possibly TRBD1 (6 bases). Germline CDR1 is DFQATT and CDR2 is SNEGSKA (reference sequence). V lost 1 base and J lost 0, with 16 bases in between. This CDR3 is 18 amino acids long.

This clonotype appeared a few times. The genes are TRBV20-1 and TRBJ1-4; no clear D gene. V was cut by 3 bases and J by 4 bases, with 3 bases left in between. CDR1 is DFQATT and CDR2 is SNEGSKA in the germline V gene (reference sequence). The CDR3 contains 11 residues. CDR3 in amino acids: CSARNNEKLFF. DNA for the CDR3: TGCAGTGCTAGGAATAATGAAAAACTGTTTTTT.

The V gene is TRBV4-3, the J gene TRBJ1-4, with a tentative D call TRBD1 (5 bases). This CDR3 has 15 amino acids. Trimming took off 1 base at V and 4 bases at J, with 10 bases between the two ends. From germline, CDR1 is LGHNA and CDR2 YSLEER. The CDR3: CASSQGQLLNEKLFF. The CDR3 region has the DNA TGCGCCAGCAGCCAAGGACAGCTCCTTAATGAAAAACTGTTTTTT.

This clonotype was counted ten times or more. This sequence joins TRBV19 and TRBJ1-2; D is unresolved. The V end was cut by 6 bases, the J end by 0 bases, with 11 bases between. The CDR3 is 14 amino acids. Germline V gene sequence: CDR1 LNHDA, CDR2 SQIVND (reference sequence). CDR3 nucleotide sequence: TGTGCCAGTAGGAGAGGGCCGCCTAACTATGGCTACACCTTC. It yields the protein CASRRGPPNYGYTF.

This clonotype was counted ten times or more. The chain has TRBV12-3 or TRBV12-4 and TRBJ1-1, with D hard to call. Deletions cut 5 bases from V and 3 bases from J, with 13 bases between. The CDR3 runs 14 residues. The CDR3 reads CASSLLGSHTEAFF. The CDR3 nucleotides read TGTGCCAGCAGTCTCCTTGGGAGTCACACTGAAGCTTTCTTT.

On this clonotype: This may stem from a read error, because a much larger clone lies one nucleotide away. The chain joins TRBV15 to TRBJ2-7; D unclear. V lost 2 bases and J 5 bases, leaving 13 bases between the germline ends. The germline V gene encodes CDR1 LNHNV and CDR2 YYDKDF (reference sequence). The CDR3 has 14 residues. The CDR3 spells CATSRNARADEQYF. The CDR3, as DNA: TGTGCCACCAGCAGAAACGCAAGGGCCGACGAGCAGTACTTC.

The chain couples TRBV24-1 to TRBJ2-5; D call uncertain. V lost 2 bases and J lost 5, with 11 bases in between. The CDR3 loop spans 14 amino acids. Germline V gene data show CDR1 as KGHDR and CDR2 as SFDVKD. In DNA, the CDR3 is TGTGCCACCAGTGATTCTTCAGCGCGGGAGACCCAGTACTTC. Protein sequence: CATSDSSARETQYF.

The count of this clonotype is one. This chain joins TRBV19 and TRBJ2-3; D gene uncertain. Trimming removed 7 bases at V and 5 bases at J, with 4 bases between. CDR1 LNHDA and CDR2 SQIVND come from the germline V gene (reference sequence). The CDR3 runs to 10 residues. CDR3 region: CASKGDTQYF. As DNA, the CDR3 is TGTGCCAGTAAAGGAGATACGCAGTATTTT.